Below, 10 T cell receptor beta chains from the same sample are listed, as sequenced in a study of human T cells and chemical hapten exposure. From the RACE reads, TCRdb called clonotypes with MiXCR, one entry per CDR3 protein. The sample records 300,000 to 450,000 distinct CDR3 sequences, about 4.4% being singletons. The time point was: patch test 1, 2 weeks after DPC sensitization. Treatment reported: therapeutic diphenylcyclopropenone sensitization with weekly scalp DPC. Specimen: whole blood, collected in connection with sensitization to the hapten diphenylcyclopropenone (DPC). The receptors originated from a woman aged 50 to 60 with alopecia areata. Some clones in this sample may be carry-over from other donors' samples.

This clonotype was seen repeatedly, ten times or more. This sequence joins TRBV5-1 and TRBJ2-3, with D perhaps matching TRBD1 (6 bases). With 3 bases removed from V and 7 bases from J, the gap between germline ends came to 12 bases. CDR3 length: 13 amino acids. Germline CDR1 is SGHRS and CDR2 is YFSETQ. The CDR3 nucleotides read TGCGCCAGCAGCTCGGAGGACAGTAATACGCAGTATTTT. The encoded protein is CASSSEDSNTQYF.

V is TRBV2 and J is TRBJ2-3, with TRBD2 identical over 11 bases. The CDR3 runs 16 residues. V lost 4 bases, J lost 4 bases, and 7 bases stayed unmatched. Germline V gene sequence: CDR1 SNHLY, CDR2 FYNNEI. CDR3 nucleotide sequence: TGTGCCAGCAGTGTGGATAGCGGGAGGGAGGCAGATACGCAGTATTTT. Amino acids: CASSVDSGREADTQYF.

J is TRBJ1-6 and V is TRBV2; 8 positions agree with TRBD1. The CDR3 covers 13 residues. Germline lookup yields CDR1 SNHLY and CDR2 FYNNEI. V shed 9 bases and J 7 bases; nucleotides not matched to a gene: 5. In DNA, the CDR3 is TGTGCCAGAAAACAGGGGGAGAATTCACCCCTCCACTTT. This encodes CARKQGENSPLHF.

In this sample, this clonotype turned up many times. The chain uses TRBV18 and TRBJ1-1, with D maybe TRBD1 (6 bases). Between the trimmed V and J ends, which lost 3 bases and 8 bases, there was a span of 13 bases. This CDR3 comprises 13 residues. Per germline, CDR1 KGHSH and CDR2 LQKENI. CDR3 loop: CASSPLSTGEAFF. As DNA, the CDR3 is TGTGCCAGCTCACCGCTATCGACAGGAGAAGCTTTCTTT.

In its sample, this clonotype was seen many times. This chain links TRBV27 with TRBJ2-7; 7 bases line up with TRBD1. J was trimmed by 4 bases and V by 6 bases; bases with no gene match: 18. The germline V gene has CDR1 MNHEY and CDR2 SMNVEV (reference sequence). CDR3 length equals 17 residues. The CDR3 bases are TGTGCCAGCAGCCCAGAAGGACAGGCCTACCCCCAGTACGAGCAGTACTTC. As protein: CASSPEGQAYPQYEQYF.

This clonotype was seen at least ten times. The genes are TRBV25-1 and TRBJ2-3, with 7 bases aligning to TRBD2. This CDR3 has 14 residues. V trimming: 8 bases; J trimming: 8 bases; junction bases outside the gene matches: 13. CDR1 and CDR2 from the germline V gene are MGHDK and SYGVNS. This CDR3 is CASSGGGQVATQYF. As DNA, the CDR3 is TGTGCCAGCTCGGGGGGAGGGCAAGTGGCTACGCAGTATTTT.

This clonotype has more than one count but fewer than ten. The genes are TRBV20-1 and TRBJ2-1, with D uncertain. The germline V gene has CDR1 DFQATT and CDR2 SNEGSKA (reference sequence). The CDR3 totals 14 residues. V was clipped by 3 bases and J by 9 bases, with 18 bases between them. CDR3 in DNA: TGCAGTGCTAGTCCGCAGAACAGCGTTGGTGAGCAGTTCTTC. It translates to CSASPQNSVGEQFF.

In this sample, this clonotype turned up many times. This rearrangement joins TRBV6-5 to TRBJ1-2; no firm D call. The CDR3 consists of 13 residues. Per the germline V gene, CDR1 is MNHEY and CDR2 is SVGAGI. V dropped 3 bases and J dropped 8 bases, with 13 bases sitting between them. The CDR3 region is CASSYRNGRGYTF. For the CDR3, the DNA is TGTGCCAGCAGTTATAGGAACGGGCGCGGCTACACCTTC.

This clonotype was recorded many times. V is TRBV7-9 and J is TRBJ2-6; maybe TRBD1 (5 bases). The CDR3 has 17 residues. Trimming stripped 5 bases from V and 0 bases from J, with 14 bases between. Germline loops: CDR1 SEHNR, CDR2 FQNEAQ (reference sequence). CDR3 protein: CASSTSTEYSGANVLTF. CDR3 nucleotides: TGTGCCAGCAGCACCTCGACAGAGTACTCTGGGGCCAACGTCCTGACTTTC.

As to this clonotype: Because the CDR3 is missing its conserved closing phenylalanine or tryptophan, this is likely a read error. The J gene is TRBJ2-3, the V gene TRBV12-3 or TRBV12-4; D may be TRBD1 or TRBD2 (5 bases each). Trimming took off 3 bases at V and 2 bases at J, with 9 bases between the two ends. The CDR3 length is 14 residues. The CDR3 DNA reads TGTGCCAGCAGTTTTGGGGGACCCACAGATACGCAGTATTTA. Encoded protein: CASSFGGPTDTQYL.